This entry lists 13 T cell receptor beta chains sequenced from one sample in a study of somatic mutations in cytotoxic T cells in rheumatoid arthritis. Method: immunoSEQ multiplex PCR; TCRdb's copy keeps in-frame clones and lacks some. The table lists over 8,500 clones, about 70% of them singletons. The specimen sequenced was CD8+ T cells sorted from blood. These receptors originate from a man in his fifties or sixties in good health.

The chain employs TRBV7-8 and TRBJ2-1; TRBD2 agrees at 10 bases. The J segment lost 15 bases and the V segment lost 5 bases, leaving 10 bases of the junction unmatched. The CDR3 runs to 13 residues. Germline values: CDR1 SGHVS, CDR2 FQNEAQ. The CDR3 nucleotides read TGTGCCAGCAGCGGAGCGGGAGGGCCCAGTCGGTTCTTC. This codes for CASSGAGGPSRFF.

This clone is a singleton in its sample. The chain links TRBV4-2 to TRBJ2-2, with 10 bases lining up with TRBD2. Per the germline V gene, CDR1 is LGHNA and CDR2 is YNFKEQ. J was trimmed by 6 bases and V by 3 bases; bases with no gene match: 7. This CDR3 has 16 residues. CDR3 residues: CASSQESGGAAGELFF. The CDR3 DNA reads TGTGCCAGCAGCCAGGAAAGCGGGGGGGCCGCCGGGGAGCTGTTTTTT.

CDR3 loop: CASSYSSPWGAETQYF. DNA for the CDR3: TGTGCCAGCAGTTACTCGAGCCCGTGGGGGGCAGAGACCCAGTACTTC. The chain joins TRBV6-5 to TRBJ2-5; D is tentatively TRBD1 or TRBD2 (6 bases each). Trimming removed 0 bases at V and 4 bases at J, with 15 bases between. Germline values: CDR1 MNHEY, CDR2 SVGAGI. CDR3 size: 16 residues.

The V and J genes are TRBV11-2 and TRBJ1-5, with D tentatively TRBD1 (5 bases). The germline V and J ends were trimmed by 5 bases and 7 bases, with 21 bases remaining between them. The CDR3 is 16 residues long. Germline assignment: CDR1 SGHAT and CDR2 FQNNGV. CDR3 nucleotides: TGTGCCAGCAGCCCCCTCGCGGGGCGCTCGATCCAGCCCCAGCATTTT. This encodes CASSPLAGRSIQPQHF.

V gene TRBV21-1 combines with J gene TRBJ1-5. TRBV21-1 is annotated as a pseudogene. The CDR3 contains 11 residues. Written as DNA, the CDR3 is TGTGCCAGCACCACGAACCAGCCCCAGCATTTT. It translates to CASTTNQPQHF.

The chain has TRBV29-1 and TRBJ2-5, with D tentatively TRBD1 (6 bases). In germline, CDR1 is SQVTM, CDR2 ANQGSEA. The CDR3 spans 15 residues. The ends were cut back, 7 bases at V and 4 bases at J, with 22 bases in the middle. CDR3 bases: TGCAGCGCCGAGGCCGGACAGAATGCAGGAGAGACCCAGTACTTC. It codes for CSAEAGQNAGETQYF. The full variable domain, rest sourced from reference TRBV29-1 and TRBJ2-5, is SAVISQKPSRDICQRGTSLTIQCQVDSQVTMMFWYRQQPGQSLTLIATANQGSEATYESGFVIDKFPISRPNLTFSTLTVSNMSPEDSSIYLCSAEAGQNAGETQYFGPGTRLLVL.

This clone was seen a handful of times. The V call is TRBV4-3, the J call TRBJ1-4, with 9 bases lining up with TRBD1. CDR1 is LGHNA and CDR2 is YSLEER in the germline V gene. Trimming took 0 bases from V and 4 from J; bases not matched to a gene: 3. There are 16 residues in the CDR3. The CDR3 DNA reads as TGCGCCAGCAGCCAAGATGGGACAGGGAGTAATGAAAAACTGTTTTTT. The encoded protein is CASSQDGTGSNEKLFF.

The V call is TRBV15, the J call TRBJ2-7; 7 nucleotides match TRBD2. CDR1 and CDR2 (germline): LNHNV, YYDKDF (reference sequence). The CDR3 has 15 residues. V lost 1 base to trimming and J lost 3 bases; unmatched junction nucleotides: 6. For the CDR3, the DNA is TGTGCCACCAGCAGAGGAAGGGAGGGACTCTACGAGCAGTACTTC. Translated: CATSRGREGLYEQYF.

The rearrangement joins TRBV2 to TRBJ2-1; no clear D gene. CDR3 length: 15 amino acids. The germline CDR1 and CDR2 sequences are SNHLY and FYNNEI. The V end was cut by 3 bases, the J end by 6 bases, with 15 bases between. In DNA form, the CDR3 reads TGTGCCAGCAGTGAGGGGTCTATGGGGTCCAATGAGCAGTTCTTC. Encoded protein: CASSEGSMGSNEQFF.

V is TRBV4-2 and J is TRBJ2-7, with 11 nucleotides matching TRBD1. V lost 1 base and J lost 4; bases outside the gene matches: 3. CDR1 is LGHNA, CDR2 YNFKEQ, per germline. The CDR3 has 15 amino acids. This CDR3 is CASSQGTGGMYEQYF. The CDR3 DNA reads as TGTGCCAGCAGCCAAGGGACAGGGGGCATGTACGAGCAGTACTTC.

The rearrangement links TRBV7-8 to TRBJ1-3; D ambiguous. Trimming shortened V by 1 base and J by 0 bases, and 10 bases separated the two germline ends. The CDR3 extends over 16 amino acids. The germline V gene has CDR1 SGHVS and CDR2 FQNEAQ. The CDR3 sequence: CASSLVGLDSGNTIYF. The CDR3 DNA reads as TGTGCCAGCAGCTTAGTAGGACTCGACTCTGGAAACACCATATATTTT.

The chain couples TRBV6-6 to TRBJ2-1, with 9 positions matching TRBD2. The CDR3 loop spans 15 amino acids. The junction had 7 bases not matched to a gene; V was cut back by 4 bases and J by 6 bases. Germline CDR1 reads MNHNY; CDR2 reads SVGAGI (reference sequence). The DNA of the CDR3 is TGTGCCAGCAGTTTCGGGACTAGCCTCTTCAATGAGCAGTTCTTC. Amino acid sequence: CASSFGTSLFNEQFF.

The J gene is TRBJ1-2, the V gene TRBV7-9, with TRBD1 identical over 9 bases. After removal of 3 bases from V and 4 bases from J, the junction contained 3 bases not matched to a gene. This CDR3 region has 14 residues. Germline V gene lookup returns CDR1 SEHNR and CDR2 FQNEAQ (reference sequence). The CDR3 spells CASSFPDRGYGYTF. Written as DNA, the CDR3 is TGTGCCAGCAGCTTCCCGGACAGGGGCTATGGCTACACCTTC.